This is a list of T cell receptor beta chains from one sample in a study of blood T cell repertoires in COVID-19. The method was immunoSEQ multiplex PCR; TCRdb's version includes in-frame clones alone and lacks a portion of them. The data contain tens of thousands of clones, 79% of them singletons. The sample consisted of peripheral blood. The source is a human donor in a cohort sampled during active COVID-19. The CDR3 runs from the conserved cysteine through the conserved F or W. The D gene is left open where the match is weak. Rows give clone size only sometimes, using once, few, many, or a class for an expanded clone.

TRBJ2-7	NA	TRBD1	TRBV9	TGTGCCAGCAGCGTCTCCTCAGGGACAGGCTACGAGCAGTACTTC	CASSVSSGTGYEQYF
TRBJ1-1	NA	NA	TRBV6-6	TGTGCCAGCAGTGTAGATCCGGGGACTGAAGCTTTCTTT	CASSVDPGTEAFF
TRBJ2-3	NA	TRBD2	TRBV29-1	TGCAGCGCCCGCCCGGGACTAGCTTCAGATACGCAGTATTTT	CSARPGLASDTQYF
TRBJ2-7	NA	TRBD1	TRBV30	TGTGCCTGGAGTGTACGGGACAGGGGCGAGCAGTACTTC	CAWSVRDRGEQYF
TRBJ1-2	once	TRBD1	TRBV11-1	TGTGCCAGCAGCTTGCTGGTAGGACAGGACGGTGGCTACACCTTC	CASSLLVGQDGGYTF
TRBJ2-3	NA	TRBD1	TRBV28	TGTGCCAGCAGCCCTCCCAGGACAGGGTCAAAAGATACGCAGTATTTT	CASSPPRTGSKDTQYF
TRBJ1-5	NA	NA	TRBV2	TGTGCCAGCAGTGAAGTTAGGGGTCAGCCCCAGCATTTT	CASSEVRGQPQHF
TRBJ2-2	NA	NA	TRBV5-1	TGCGCCAGCAGCCCACGGACAGTCACCGGGGAGCTGTTTTTT	CASSPRTVTGELFF
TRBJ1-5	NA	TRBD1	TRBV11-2	TGTGCCAGCAGCTTAGTAGGGACAGGGAGGAGAGAGCAGCCCCAGCATTTT	CASSLVGTGRREQPQHF
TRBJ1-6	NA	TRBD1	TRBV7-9	TGTGCCAGCAGCTTAGGAGACAGGGGTACTTCACCCCTCCACTTT	CASSLGDRGTSPLHF
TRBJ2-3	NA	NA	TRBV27	TGTGCCAGCAGTTCACGGAGGACAGATACGCAGTATTTT	CASSSRRTDTQYF
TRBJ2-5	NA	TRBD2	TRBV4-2	TGTGCCAGCAGCCTAAGCGGAGCGGGAGAGGGAGAGACCCAGTACTTC	CASSLSGAGEGETQYF
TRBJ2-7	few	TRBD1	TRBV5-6	TGTGCCAGCAGCCCCCAGGGACAGGGCTACAACGAGCAGTACTTC	CASSPQGQGYNEQYF
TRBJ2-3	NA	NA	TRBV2	TGTGCCAGCACCCTCGGGGCAGATACGCAGTATTTT	CASTLGADTQYF
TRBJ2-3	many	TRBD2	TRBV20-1	TGCAGTGCTAGTTACAGCGGGAGGGCAGATACGCAGTATTTT	CSASYSGRADTQYF
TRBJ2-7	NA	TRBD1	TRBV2	TGTGCCAGCAGCCAATCCAGGGGGCCGGCCGAGCAGTACTTC	CASSQSRGPAEQYF